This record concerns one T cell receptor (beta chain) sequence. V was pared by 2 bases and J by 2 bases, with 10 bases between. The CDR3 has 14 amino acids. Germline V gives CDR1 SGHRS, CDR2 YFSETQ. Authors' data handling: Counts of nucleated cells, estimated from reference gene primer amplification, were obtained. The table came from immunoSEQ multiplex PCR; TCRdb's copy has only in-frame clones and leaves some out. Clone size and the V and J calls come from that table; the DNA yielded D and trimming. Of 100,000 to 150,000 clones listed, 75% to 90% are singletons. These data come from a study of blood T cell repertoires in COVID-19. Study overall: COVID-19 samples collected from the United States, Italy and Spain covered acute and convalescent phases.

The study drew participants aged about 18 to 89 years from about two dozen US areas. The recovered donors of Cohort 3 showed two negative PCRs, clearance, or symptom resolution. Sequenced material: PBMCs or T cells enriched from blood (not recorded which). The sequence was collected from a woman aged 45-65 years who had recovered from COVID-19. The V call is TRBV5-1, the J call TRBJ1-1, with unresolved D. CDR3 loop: CASSLDLANTEAFF. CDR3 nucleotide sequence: TGCGCCAGCAGCTTAGATCTAGCAAACACTGAAGCTTTCTTT.